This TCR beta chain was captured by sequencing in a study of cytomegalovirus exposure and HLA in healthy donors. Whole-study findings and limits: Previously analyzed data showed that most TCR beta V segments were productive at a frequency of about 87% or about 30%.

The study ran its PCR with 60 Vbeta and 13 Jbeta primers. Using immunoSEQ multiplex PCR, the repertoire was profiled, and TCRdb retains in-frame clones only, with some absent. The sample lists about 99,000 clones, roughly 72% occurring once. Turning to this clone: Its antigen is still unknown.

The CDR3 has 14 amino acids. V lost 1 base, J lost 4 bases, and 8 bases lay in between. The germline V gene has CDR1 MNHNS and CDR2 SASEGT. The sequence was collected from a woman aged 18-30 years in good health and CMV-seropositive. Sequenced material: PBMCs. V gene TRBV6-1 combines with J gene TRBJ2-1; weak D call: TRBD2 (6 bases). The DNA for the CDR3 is TGTGCCAGCAGTGAAGGGAGGGCGTACAATGAGCAGTTCTTC. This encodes CASSEGRAYNEQFF.